Following are 17 T cell receptor beta chains from one sample sequenced in a study of blood T cell repertoires in COVID-19. TCRdb's table, derived via immunoSEQ multiplex PCR, lists solely in-frame clones and lacks some. The sample lists fewer than 200,000 clones; 65% to 85% were seen once. Sequencing input: peripheral blood. The source of these receptors is a woman older than 75 with active or convalescent COVID-19.

This sequence joins TRBV7-8 and TRBJ1-3; TRBD1 matches at 9 bases. Trimming removed 5 bases from V and 3 bases from J; junction bases left unmatched: 5. Germline loops: CDR1 SGHVS, CDR2 FQNEAQ. This CDR3 is built from 15 residues. The CDR3 loop is CASSPQDRGGNTIYF. CDR3 DNA: TGTGCCAGCAGCCCGCAGGACAGGGGTGGAAACACCATATATTTT.

The chain carries TRBV11-2 and TRBJ1-3; D ambiguous. The CDR3 runs to 15 residues. Germline CDR1 and CDR2: SGHAT and FQNNGV. V was shortened by 4 bases and J by 6 bases, with 16 bases between the two germline ends. CDR3: CASSSPGEGANTIYF. The CDR3, as DNA: TGTGCCAGCAGCTCCCCCGGGGAGGGTGCAAACACCATATATTTT.

The chain has TRBV9 and TRBJ2-5; D uncertain. Trimming took 3 bases from V and 1 from J, leaving 10 bases between them. The germline V gene encodes CDR1 SGDLS and CDR2 YYNGEE. The CDR3 runs to 14 residues. The CDR3 region has the DNA TGTGCCAGCAGCGCCATGGGCAGCCAAGAGACCCAGTACTTC. Translation gives CASSAMGSQETQYF.

The gene calls are TRBV27 and TRBJ1-1; 7 nucleotides match TRBD1. CDR1 is MNHEY, CDR2 SMNVEV, per germline (reference sequence). V shed 2 bases, J shed 3 bases, and the junction held 6 bases outside the gene matches. The CDR3 is made up of 15 amino acids. The chain's CDR3 is CASSLVYQGDTEAFF. As DNA, the CDR3 is TGTGCCAGCAGTTTAGTTTACCAGGGGGACACTGAAGCTTTCTTT.

On this clone itself: This same CDR3 is encoded by further DNA sequences in the sample. The J gene is TRBJ2-5, the V gene TRBV18; 12 bases are a match to TRBD2. This CDR3 is built from 15 residues. Germline CDR1 and CDR2: KGHSH and LQKENI. V lost 3 bases to trimming and J lost 3 bases; unmatched junction nucleotides: 2. The CDR3 DNA follows: TGTGCCAGCTCACCCCGACTAGCGGGGGAAGAGACCCAGTACTTC. It translates to CASSPRLAGEETQYF.

The chain uses TRBV12-3 or TRBV12-4 and TRBJ1-1; D remains ambiguous. CDR3 length: 13 amino acids. The V end was cut by 7 bases, the J end by 1 base, with 10 bases between. The CDR3 region is CASKVGKNTEAFF. The CDR3 coding sequence is TGTGCCAGCAAGGTCGGGAAGAACACTGAAGCTTTCTTT.

This chain joins TRBV4-1 and TRBJ1-2; D is possibly TRBD1 (5 bases). Germline V gene lookup returns CDR1 MGHRA and CDR2 YSYEKL. CDR3 length: 15 amino acids. The germline V and J ends were trimmed by 6 bases and 8 bases, with 22 bases remaining between them. The CDR3 is CASSLERGGGGGYTF. As DNA, the CDR3 is TGCGCCAGCAGTCTCGAAAGGGGCGGCGGGGGAGGCTACACCTTC.

The V gene is TRBV4-1, the J gene TRBJ2-1; tentatively, D is TRBD2 (5 bases). The CDR3 sequence is 13 residues long. Germline CDR1 reads MGHRA; CDR2 reads YSYEKL. V gave up 3 bases and J gave up 9 bases, with 12 bases separating them. For the CDR3, the DNA is TGCGCCAGCAGCCAGGGAGACACCCTTGAGCAGTTCTTC. Its protein is CASSQGDTLEQFF.

A few counts support this clone. The chain uses TRBV11-2 and TRBJ1-1; D not resolved. This CDR3 is 15 amino acids long. Trimming cost V 5 bases and J 5 bases, with 18 bases left between them. Germline CDR1 and CDR2: SGHAT and FQNNGV. The CDR3 region is CASSPLFERRTEAFF. CDR3 DNA: TGTGCCAGCAGCCCCCTTTTTGAGAGGCGGACTGAAGCTTTCTTT.

This chain joins TRBV11-2 and TRBJ2-3, with D tentatively TRBD1 (6 bases). V lost 6 bases and J 6 bases, leaving 22 bases between the germline ends. In germline, CDR1 is SGHAT, CDR2 FQNNGV. The CDR3 runs to 16 residues. CDR3 sequence reads: CASRPPEGTRRDTQYF. The CDR3 nucleotides read TGTGCCAGCAGACCCCCCGAAGGGACAAGGCGGGATACGCAGTATTTT.

The CDR3 DNA reads TGCGCCAGCAGCTTGCTTCCTAGCAATCAGCCCCAGCATTTT. Translated: CASSLLPSNQPQHF. The J gene is TRBJ1-5, the V gene TRBV5-1; unclear D gene. The CDR3 runs to 14 residues. Trimming removed 1 base from V and 0 bases from J, with 5 bases in between. Germline V gene sequence: CDR1 SGHRS, CDR2 YFSETQ.

The V and J genes are TRBV6-5 and TRBJ1-1; the match to TRBD1 covers 7 bases. The CDR3 contains 13 residues. J lost 6 bases, V lost 8 bases, and 9 bases had no gene match. Germline values: CDR1 MNHEY, CDR2 SVGAGI. CDR3 DNA: TGTGCCAGCGTCCCGACAGGGTGGGCTGAAGCTTTCTTT. This gives the protein CASVPTGWAEAFF.

The chain links TRBV4-1 to TRBJ1-1; maybe TRBD1 (6 bases). CDR3 length: 15 residues. CDR1 is MGHRA and CDR2 is YSYEKL in the germline V gene. The ends were cut back, 3 bases at V and 3 bases at J, with 14 bases in the middle. CDR3 coding DNA: TGCGCCAGCAGCCAGGGGGACACAGGGTACACTGAAGCTTTCTTT. It yields the protein CASSQGDTGYTEAFF.

The chain uses TRBV12-3 or TRBV12-4 and TRBJ2-1, with D possibly matching TRBD1 (5 bases). This CDR3 spans 12 amino acids. V dropped 5 bases and J dropped 15 bases, with 17 bases sitting between them. The CDR3 sequence: CASSQRVREWFF. In nucleotides, the CDR3 is TGTGCCAGCAGTCAAAGGGTCAGGGAATGGTTCTTC.

J is TRBJ1-2 and V is TRBV11-2; 9 nucleotides align to TRBD1. The germline CDR1 and CDR2 sequences are SGHAT and FQNNGV. This CDR3 is built from 15 residues. V was pared by 4 bases and J by 8 bases, with 11 bases of the junction left unmatched. The CDR3 reads CASSSLGQGRFGYTF. The CDR3 DNA sequence: TGTGCCAGCAGCTCCCTGGGACAGGGTAGGTTCGGCTACACCTTC.

The chain joins TRBV5-4 to TRBJ2-7, with TRBD1 identical over 7 bases. The CDR3 spans 16 residues. With 4 bases clipped from V and 4 bases from J, the junction kept 14 bases outside the gene matches. The germline CDR1 and CDR2 sequences are SGHNT and YYREEE (reference sequence). The CDR3 loop reads CASSDRVGASLYEQYF. The CDR3 DNA is TGTGCCAGCAGCGACAGGGTTGGGGCCTCCCTTTACGAGCAGTACTTC.

The V call is TRBV27, the J call TRBJ1-1; TRBD1 matches at 8 bases. The CDR3 is made up of 14 amino acids. J was trimmed by 3 bases and V by 5 bases; bases with no gene match: 5. CDR1 and CDR2 (germline): MNHEY, SMNVEV (reference sequence). CDR3 DNA: TGTGCCAGCAGTATTGACAGGGGCTACACTGAAGCTTTCTTT. Protein sequence: CASSIDRGYTEAFF.